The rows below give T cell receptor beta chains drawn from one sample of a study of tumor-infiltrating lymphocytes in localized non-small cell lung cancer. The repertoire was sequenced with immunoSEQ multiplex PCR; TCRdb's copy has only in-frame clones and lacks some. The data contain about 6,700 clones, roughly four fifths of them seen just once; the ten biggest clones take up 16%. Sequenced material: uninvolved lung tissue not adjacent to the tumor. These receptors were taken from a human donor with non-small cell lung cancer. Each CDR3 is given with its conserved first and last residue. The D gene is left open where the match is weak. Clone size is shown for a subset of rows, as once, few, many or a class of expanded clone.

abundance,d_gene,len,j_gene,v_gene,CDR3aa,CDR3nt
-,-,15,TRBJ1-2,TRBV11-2,CASSLAHGAGVGYTF,TGTGCCAGCAGCTTAGCACATGGGGCAGGGGTCGGCTACACCTTC
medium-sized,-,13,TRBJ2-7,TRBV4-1,CASSQRFTVKQYF,TGCGCCAGCAGCCAACGGTTCACCGTGAAGCAGTACTTC
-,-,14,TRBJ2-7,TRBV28,CASGFRGYPYEQYF,TGTGCCAGCGGATTTCGGGGCTACCCCTACGAGCAGTACTTC
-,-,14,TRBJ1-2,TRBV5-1,CASSLEGFNYGYTF,TGCGCCAGCAGCTTGGAGGGGTTTAACTATGGCTACACCTTC
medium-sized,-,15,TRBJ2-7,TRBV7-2,CASSLDPALGYEQYF,TGTGCCAGCAGCTTAGATCCAGCTCTGGGTTACGAGCAGTACTTC
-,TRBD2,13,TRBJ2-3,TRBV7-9,CASSSPLAGTQYF,TGTGCCAGCAGCTCGCCTCTAGCGGGCACGCAGTATTTT
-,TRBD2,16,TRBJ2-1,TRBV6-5,CASSYSLAAGDNEQFF,TGTGCCAGCAGTTACTCTCTAGCGGCAGGTGACAATGAGCAGTTCTTC
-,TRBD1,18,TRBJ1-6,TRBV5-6,CASSPQRTGRSYNSPLHF,TGTGCCAGCAGCCCACAGAGGACAGGCCGCTCCTATAATTCACCCCTCCACTTT
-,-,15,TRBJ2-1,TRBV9,CASSVAGAVGNEQFF,TGTGCCAGCAGCGTAGCGGGGGCAGTTGGCAATGAGCAGTTCTTC
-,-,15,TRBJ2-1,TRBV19,CASSFLLPPRNEQFF,TGTGCCAGTAGTTTTCTCCTACCTCCTAGGAATGAGCAGTTCTTC
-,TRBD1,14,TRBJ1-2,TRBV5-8,CASSVGTGGNGYTF,TGTGCCAGCAGCGTGGGGACAGGGGGCAATGGCTACACCTTC
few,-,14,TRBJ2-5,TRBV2,CASSETPWGETQYF,TGTGCCAGCAGTGAGACTCCCTGGGGGGAGACCCAGTACTTC
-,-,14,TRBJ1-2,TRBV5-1,CASSWADGSYGYTF,TGCGCCAGCAGCTGGGCCGACGGGTCCTATGGCTACACCTTC
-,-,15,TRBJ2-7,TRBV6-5,CASSYFRASGGEQYF,TGTGCCAGCAGTTACTTCCGGGCCTCAGGTGGCGAGCAGTACTTC
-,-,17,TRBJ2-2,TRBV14,CASSLLPGAANTGELFF,TGTGCCAGCAGCCTTCTTCCCGGGGCCGCGAACACCGGGGAGCTGTTTTTT
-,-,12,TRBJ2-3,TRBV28,CASQSSTDTQYF,TGTGCCAGCCAATCGAGCACAGATACGCAGTATTTT
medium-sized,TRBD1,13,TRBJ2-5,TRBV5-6,CASRGQIQETQYF,TGTGCCAGCAGGGGACAGATTCAAGAGACCCAGTACTTC
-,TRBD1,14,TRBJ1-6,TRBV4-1,CASSQATGDSPLHF,TGCGCCAGCAGCCAAGCGACAGGGGATTCACCCCTCCACTTT
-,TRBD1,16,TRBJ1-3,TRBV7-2,CASSIGQVLGGNTIYF,TGTGCCAGCAGCATCGGACAGGTGCTAGGGGGAAACACCATATATTTT
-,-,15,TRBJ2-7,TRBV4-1,CASSPIGRGGNEQYF,TGCGCCAGCAGCCCAATCGGTCGAGGTGGCAACGAGCAGTACTTC
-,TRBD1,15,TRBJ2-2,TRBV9,CASNPGTANTGELFF,TGTGCCAGCAACCCCGGGACAGCGAACACCGGGGAGCTGTTTTTT
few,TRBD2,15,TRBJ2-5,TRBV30,CAWTRRLAGGETQYF,TGTGCCTGGACTAGAAGACTAGCGGGAGGAGAGACCCAGTACTTC
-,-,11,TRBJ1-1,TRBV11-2,CASWGGTEAFF,TGTGCCAGCTGGGGAGGAACTGAAGCTTTCTTT
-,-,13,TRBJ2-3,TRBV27,CASGRHGTDTQYF,TGTGCCAGCGGCCGACACGGCACAGATACGCAGTATTTT
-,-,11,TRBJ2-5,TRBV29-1,CSVHHQETQYF,TGCAGCGTTCACCACCAAGAGACCCAGTACTTC
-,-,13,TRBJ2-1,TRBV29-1,CSVGAGRANEQFF,TGCAGCGTTGGGGCGGGGCGGGCCAATGAGCAGTTCTTC
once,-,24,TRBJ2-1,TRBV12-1,CASSSGPSHSIPVLAGGLENEQFF,TGTGCCAGCAGCTCCGGCCCGAGTCACAGTATTCCAGTGCTAGCGGGAGGCTTGGAGAATGAGCAGTTCTTC
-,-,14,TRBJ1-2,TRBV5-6,CASSLARQLYGYTF,TGTGCCAGCAGCTTGGCCCGACAGCTCTATGGCTACACCTTC